The T cell receptor (beta chain) under discussion was sequenced for a study of Graves' ophthalmopathy and Graves' hyperthyroidism listed by TCRdb under 2018. A note on the overall study: Peripheral blood was collected at initial diagnosis, prior to any treatment. The study used TCR beta repertoire signatures to distinguish Graves' ophthalmopathy from Graves' hyperthyroidism and to predict progression to ophthalmopathy. In total, some 130 blood samples were TCR-sequenced: around 42 ophthalmopathy, approximately 80 hyperthyroidism and approximately 17 hyperthyroidism-to-ophthalmopathy patients. To explore V-J signatures that separate ophthalmopathy from hyperthyroidism, a discovery set of around 97 patients was enrolled, consisting of approximately 45 with ophthalmopathy and around 57 with stable hyperthyroidism. The independent validation cohort included approximately 19 hyperthyroidism patients plus 17 patients who later progressed from hyperthyroidism to ophthalmopathy. T-cell repertoires of thyroid tissue and blood were compared in more than 5 hyperthyroidism patients. After sampling, hyperthyroidism patients received methimazole starting at 30 mg daily, and ophthalmopathy patients received high-dose intravenous methylprednisolone. Results the study describes overall, beyond this receptor: Most expanded thyroid clonotypes with frequency above 0.001 were also detected in blood, suggesting blood repertoires may reflect the thyroid immune response. In cross-validation, the 13-signature model distinguished ophthalmopathy from stable hyperthyroidism with about 90% sensitivity and roughly 84% specificity, while in the test set the corresponding values were approximately 79% and 70%. Sample size was not predetermined statistically, and investigators were not blinded to group allocation. In validation, the model predicted ophthalmopathy progression with about 64% sensitivity and approximately 78% specificity; fewer than 15 predicted patients were CT-confirmed with GO in a median of 6.5 months.

CDR1 MNHNS and CDR2 SASEGT were looked up in the germline V gene. The CDR3 numbers 15 residues from cysteine through phenylalanine. Only the CDR3 portion is preserved as DNA: 45 bases, with reading frame beginning at the first base. The germline ends are 12 bases apart after V is trimmed by 6 bases and J by 0 bases. For repertoire sequencing, the TCR beta CDR3 regions were amplified from RNA transcripts. The first round of RT-PCR was done with HTBI primers and the Qiagen OneStep RT-PCR kit, and was followed by a second round of multiplex PCR, then size selection and purification. Libraries were sequenced paired-end with 100 bp reads on an Illumina HiSeq2000. The original pipeline was this. Reads were processed with SOAPnuke, discarding reads with adapters, uncalled bases, mean Phred below 15, or no exact constant-primer or identifier match. COPE v1.2.5 was used to merge high-quality paired reads. Each unique nucleotide sequence was defined as a clonotype, and clonotypes were aligned to IMGT TRB V, D and J references with MiTCR v1.1. Analysis was restricted to V-J combinations with a frequency above 0.0001, which covered roughly 99% of repertoires. For each V-J combination, a TCR clonal expansion and chaos score was defined as the ratio of F50 clonal expansion to chaos observed in the TCRdist matrix. Welch's t-statistics and random forest were used to reduce features to about a dozen V-J combinations, which were fed into a naive Bayes classifier. Thyroid-blood repertoire similarity was quantified with the Morisita-Horn index. The raw public data were reprocessed by TCRdb itself: fastp quality trimming at Q25, MiXCR clonotype calling, in-frame beta chains only. Merged by CDR3 protein, the rows form single entries marked with the most common genes and DNA. In this record, the V and J calls reflect TCRdb's handling and not the investigators' own analysis. The sample contains under 350,000 distinct CDR3 sequences, roughly a sixth of them found a single time. About 12% of the sample is in the top ten clones.

This clonotype was observed a handful of times. Its antigen has not been determined. No base quality values were provided; no much bigger clone lies one nucleotide off. Patients with ophthalmopathy had moderately to severely active disease, with a Clinical Activity Score of 3 or more, a NOSPECS grade of 4 or more, and a disease duration of less than 3 months. Patients were excluded if they had other autoimmune diseases, uncontrolled infections, pregnancy or lactation. Diagnosis relied on clinical symptoms, serum thyroxine, TRAb, thyroid ultrasound and orbital computed tomography. Ficoll-Paque density gradient centrifugation was used to isolate PBMCs from around 10 ml of fresh peripheral blood. Trizol reagent was used to extract the total RNA, and its quality was then checked on an Agilent 2100 Bioanalyzer.

This TCR was sampled from an adult man with Graves' ophthalmopathy. The V gene is TRBV6-1 and the J gene is TRBJ1-5, with the D gene uncertain. Sequencing was performed on peripheral blood. The CDR3 reads CASRDRLYSNQPQHF. In nucleotides, the sequence is TGTGCCAGCAGGGACCGATTATATAGCAATCAGCCCCAGCATTTT.